Listed below are T cell receptor beta chains from one sample, sequenced in a study of cytomegalovirus exposure and HLA in healthy donors. Produced via immunoSEQ multiplex PCR; TCRdb's table is partial and in-frame only. The sample yields 200,000 or so clones, about 77% seen once. Sequencing was performed on PBMCs. The source of these receptors is a woman between 25 and 40 years old in good health and CMV-seropositive. Each CDR3 is given with its conserved first and last residue. D genes are given only for firm matches. Part of the rows lack a size; the others show once, few, many or a class for expanded clones.

CASSGPRAGANVLTF,TGTGCCAGCAGCGGGCCTCGGGCTGGGGCCAACGTCCTGACTTTC,.,.,TRBV9,TRBJ2-6
CASSATTSGVTDTQYF,TGTGCCAGCAGTGCAACCACTAGCGGAGTTACAGATACGCAGTATTTT,TRBD2,.,TRBV28,TRBJ2-3
CASSVWQGAYEQYF,TGTGCCAGCAGTGTATGGCAGGGGGCCTACGAGCAGTACTTC,TRBD1,.,TRBV27,TRBJ2-7
CASSLQQGASYEQYF,TGTGCCAGCAGCTTACAACAGGGGGCTTCCTACGAGCAGTACTTC,TRBD1,.,TRBV7-8,TRBJ2-7
CASSESRAGTSGFYEQYF,TGCGCCAGCAGTGAGTCGAGGGCCGGGACTAGCGGCTTCTACGAGCAGTACTTC,TRBD2,.,TRBV10-1,TRBJ2-7
CASSSKGGSKAFF,TGCGCCAGCAGCTCAAAGGGGGGGAGTAAAGCTTTCTTT,.,few,TRBV5-1,TRBJ1-1
CASSMKGQGSSNIQYF,TGTGCCAGTAGTATGAAGGGACAGGGATCGTCAAACATTCAGTACTTC,TRBD1,once,TRBV19,TRBJ2-4
CASSPLTGRNSPLHF,TGTGCCAGCAGCCCCCTGACAGGGAGGAATTCACCCCTCCACTTT,TRBD1,few,TRBV27,TRBJ1-6
CASSSQGSWAFF,TGTGCCAGCTCGTCACAGGGATCGTGGGCTTTCTTT,.,few,TRBV18,TRBJ1-1
CAILAGGPTDTQYF,TGCGCCATACTAGCGGGGGGGCCCACAGATACGCAGTATTTT,TRBD2,.,TRBV10-1,TRBJ2-3